This TCR beta chain appears in the sequencing data of a study of patients and donors after allogeneic stem cell transplantation (dated by TCRdb to the early 2020s). V loses 6 bases at its end and J loses 5 bases; junction bases beyond the gene matches: 4. The CDR3 runs 14 residues from the cysteine to the phenylalanine. CDR3 DNA only is kept here, 42 bases in frame from base 1. The library came from RT-PCR. TCRdb lists the instrument as NextSeq 550. TCRdb itself trimmed the public reads at Q25 with fastp, ran MiXCR and retained productive beta chains. CDR3 protein sequences are deduplicated, and each keeps its most common genes and DNA. The sample includes roughly 880,000 distinct CDR3 sequences, with approximately 18% observed a single time. Together, the top ten hold 6% of the sample. This clonotype was seen ten or more times. The antigen this receptor binds is unknown. No quality values exist for individual bases; no much larger clone is one base distant.

This receptor was taken from a human donor who was either an allogeneic HSCT recipient or a stem cell or donor lymphocyte infusion donor (not recorded which). It is not recorded whose cells these are; they may come from a transplant donor. Sequenced material: blood, either unsorted or a sorted T cell fraction (not recorded which). The chain is assembled from TRBV12-3 or TRBV12-4 and TRBJ1-5; the junction holds 10 bases that match TRBD1. The sequenced DNA: TGTGCCAGCAGCCCGGACAGGGGGGATCAGCCCCAGCATTTT. Its product reads: CASSPDRGDQPQHF.